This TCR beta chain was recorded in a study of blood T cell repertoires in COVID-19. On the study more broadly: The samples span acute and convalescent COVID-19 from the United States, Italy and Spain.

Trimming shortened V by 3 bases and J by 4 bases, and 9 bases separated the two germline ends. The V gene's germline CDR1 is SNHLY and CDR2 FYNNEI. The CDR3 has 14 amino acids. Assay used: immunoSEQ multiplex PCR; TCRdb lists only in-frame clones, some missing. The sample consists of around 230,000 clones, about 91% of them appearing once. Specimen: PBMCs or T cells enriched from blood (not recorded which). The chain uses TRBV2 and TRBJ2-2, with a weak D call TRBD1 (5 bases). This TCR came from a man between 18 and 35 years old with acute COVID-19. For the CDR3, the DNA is TGTGCCAGCAGTGATAGGGGTCGCACCGGGGAGCTGTTTTTT. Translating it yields CASSDRGRTGELFF.